The 21 T cell receptor beta chains below were found in one sample sequenced in a study of T and B cells in COVID-19 patients. TRB rearrangements were amplified by multiplex PCR with BIOMED2 TRB-A/B primers. TCRdb re-analysed the multiplex PCR reads in MiXCR, keeping a single row per CDR3 protein. The repertoire holds over 7,000 distinct CDR3 sequences, with about 26% as singletons. Blood genomic DNA input for TRB amplification was roughly 250-550 ng. The material sequenced was blood. The receptors stem from a human donor who had recovered from COVID-19.

The chain couples TRBV4-2 to TRBJ2-1; D gene ambiguous. Germline CDR1 and CDR2: LGHNA and YNFKEQ. This CDR3 spans 15 amino acids. Trimming cost V 0 bases and J 4 bases, with 10 bases left between them. CDR3 amino acids: CASSQDEDQYNEQFF. As DNA, the CDR3 is TGTGCCAGCAGCCAAGACGAAGACCAGTACAATGAGCAGTTCTTC.

This clonotype is judged medium-sized. CDR3 DNA: TGTGCCAGCAGTTCCGGGGAAGGGAGAGATACGCAGTATTTT. This encodes CASSSGEGRDTQYF. This chain connects TRBV12-3 or TRBV12-4 to TRBJ2-3; D possibly corresponds to TRBD2 (5 bases). Trimming pared 4 bases from V and 5 bases from J, leaving 13 bases between. This CDR3 has 14 residues.

The chain uses TRBV28 and TRBJ2-5; tentatively, D is TRBD1 or TRBD2 (5 bases each). From germline, CDR1 is MDHEN and CDR2 SYDVKM. With 5 bases removed from V and 4 bases from J, the gap between germline ends came to 23 bases. CDR3 length equals 17 residues. In nucleotides, the CDR3 is TGTGCCAGCAGTCTTCACGGGGCCGGTCGGGTAGGAGAGACCCAGTACTTC. As protein: CASSLHGAGRVGETQYF. The complete variable domain, with remaining parts taken from reference TRBV28 and TRBJ2-5, reads DVKVTQSSRYLVKRTGEKVFLECVQDMDHENMFWYRQDPGLGLRLIYFSYDVKMKEKGDIPEGYSVSREKKERFSLILESASTNQTSMYLCASSLHGAGRVGETQYFGPGTRLLVL.

The chain combines TRBV20-1 with TRBJ2-6; D remains unclear. The V and J ends lost 2 bases and 1 base respectively, with 21 bases between them. From germline, CDR1 is DFQATT and CDR2 SNEGSKA (reference sequence). The CDR3 has 19 residues. CDR3 sequence (DNA): TGCAGTGCTAGACAGCCAATAAACCCGACTTCTTCTGGGGCCAACGTCCTGACTTTC. Amino acid sequence: CSARQPINPTSSGANVLTF.

By proportion, this clonotype is medium-sized (0.01 to 0.1%). CDR3 DNA sequence: TGTGCCAGCAGTCGACAGGGCTATGGCTACACCTTC. Protein: CASSRQGYGYTF. J is TRBJ1-2 and V is TRBV6-6, with TRBD1 matching 7 bases. CDR1 and CDR2 (germline): MNHNY, SVGAGI (reference sequence). V lost 5 bases and J lost 4; bases outside the gene matches: 1. This CDR3 is 12 amino acids long.

Only a few counts were recorded for this clonotype. The chain has TRBV2 and TRBJ2-3; 10 bases agree with TRBD2. Germline loops: CDR1 SNHLY, CDR2 FYNNEI. CDR3 size: 13 residues. The V segment lost 9 bases and the J segment 1 base; nucleotides outside the gene matches: 1. The CDR3 bases are TGTGCCAGTCTAGCGGGGGGCACAGATACGCAGTATTTT. It specifies CASLAGGTDTQYF.

This clonotype is medium-sized within its sample. The chain carries TRBV19 and TRBJ2-3; 11 bases are a match to TRBD2. Germline CDR1 LNHDA, CDR2 SQIVND (reference sequence). CDR3 length: 16 amino acids. Germline trimming cut 6 bases from V and 6 bases from J; bases unmatched to any gene: 11. The CDR3 protein is CASSPFAGTSGDTQYF. CDR3 in DNA: TGTGCCAGTAGCCCATTTGCTGGGACTAGCGGCGATACGCAGTATTTT.

By share, this clonotype counts as medium-sized. This CDR3 is CASSLKQALIYEQFF. The DNA for the CDR3 is TGTGCCAGCAGTTTAAAACAGGCCTTAATTTATGAGCAGTTCTTC. V and J are TRBV12-3 or TRBV12-4 and TRBJ2-1; possibly TRBD1 for D (5 bases). The CDR3 runs 15 residues. Between the trimmed V and J ends, which lost 2 bases and 8 bases, there was a span of 16 bases.

The chain has TRBV4-3 and TRBJ2-1; tentative D call: TRBD1 (6 bases). V shed 5 bases and J shed 2 bases, with 13 bases lying between them. Germline CDR1 LGHNA, CDR2 YSLEER. This CDR3 comprises 15 residues. The CDR3 coding sequence is TGCGCCAGCAGCACCCAAGACAGGACCTACAATGAGCAGTTCTTC. As protein: CASSTQDRTYNEQFF.

The chain joins TRBV20-1 to TRBJ1-2; D is unresolved. The CDR3 spans 15 residues. Trimming removed 6 bases at V and 2 bases at J, with 19 bases between. Looked up from germline, CDR1 is DFQATT and CDR2 is SNEGSKA (reference sequence). As DNA, the CDR3 is TGCAGTGCCCAGGACTGGTCAGCTACCAACTATGGCTACACCTTC. Protein sequence: CSAQDWSATNYGYTF.

This chain connects TRBV28 to TRBJ1-2; weak D call: TRBD1 (6 bases). The length of the CDR3 is 11 residues. Germline-derived CDR1 and CDR2 are MDHEN and SYDVKM. The V and J ends lost 6 bases and 5 bases respectively, with 7 bases between them. Here the CDR3 reads CASSGTYGYTF. The CDR3 DNA is TGTGCCAGCAGCGGGACATATGGCTACACCTTC.

For this clonotype: This may be a read error, as it is one base from a much larger clone. The V call is TRBV12-3 or TRBV12-4, the J call TRBJ2-5; D not resolved. The CDR3 totals 11 residues. V lost 1 base and J 4 bases, leaving 1 base between the germline ends. The CDR3 here is CASSLVETQYF. CDR3 DNA sequence: TGTGCCAGCAGTTTAGTAGAGACCCAGTACTTC.

The chain links TRBV7-9 to TRBJ2-2; 8 bases line up with TRBD1. V dropped 5 bases and J dropped 4; count of bases not matched to a gene: 3. Germline V lookup: CDR1 SEHNR, CDR2 FQNEAQ (reference sequence). There are 14 residues in the CDR3. The CDR3 sequence is CASSGQGLTGELFF. CDR3 coding DNA: TGTGCCAGCAGCGGACAGGGCCTCACCGGGGAGCTGTTTTTT.

This clonotype showed up just a few times. This chain connects TRBV6-5 to TRBJ1-1, with 7 bases fitting TRBD1. CDR1 and CDR2 from the germline V gene are MNHEY and SVGAGI. The CDR3 spans 14 residues. With 3 bases clipped from V and 1 base from J, the junction kept 2 bases outside the gene matches. This chain's CDR3 is CASSYRTGNTEAFF. DNA of the CDR3: TGTGCCAGCAGTTATCGGACAGGGAACACTGAAGCTTTCTTT.

In this sample, this clonotype turned up a few times. The CDR3 nucleotides are TGTGCCACCATGGGGGAGAGAGCCAAAAACATTCAGTACTTC. Translated, it gives CATMGERAKNIQYF. The V call is TRBV24-1, the J call TRBJ2-4; D assignment may be TRBD1 or TRBD2 (5 bases each). Germline assignment: CDR1 KGHDR and CDR2 SFDVKD. The V and J ends lost 8 bases and 0 bases respectively, with 10 bases between them. There are 14 residues in the CDR3.

J is TRBJ2-3 and V is TRBV6-2 or TRBV6-3; TRBD2 matches 13 bases. The CDR3 sequence is 16 residues long. Germline loops: CDR1 MNHEY, CDR2 SVGEGT. J lost 2 bases, V lost 4 bases, and 3 bases had no gene match. The CDR3 reads CASSWGLAGYTDTQYF. As DNA, the CDR3 is TGTGCCAGCAGTTGGGGACTAGCGGGATACACAGATACGCAGTATTTT.

J is TRBJ1-3 and V is TRBV6-5; TRBD1 matches 7 bases. The CDR3 consists of 13 residues. V trimming: 6 bases; J trimming: 4 bases; junction bases outside the gene matches: 3. The germline gives CDR1 MNHEY, CDR2 SVGAGI. Here the CDR3 DNA reads TGTGCCAGCAGCCGACAGGGCGGAAACACCATATATTTT. This sequence encodes CASSRQGGNTIYF.

The sample holds many counts of this clonotype. The chain is built from TRBV6-2 or TRBV6-3 and TRBJ1-2, with 8 bases identical to TRBD1. Germline V gene sequence: CDR1 MNHEY, CDR2 SVGEGT. This CDR3 is 17 amino acids long. After removal of 6 bases from V and 1 base from J, the junction contained 13 bases not matched to a gene. The CDR3 DNA reads TGTGCCAGCAGCGCCGGACAGGGAAGAATATATAACTATGGCTACACCTTC. It specifies CASSAGQGRIYNYGYTF.

Ten or more counts support this clonotype. V gene TRBV6-4 combines with J gene TRBJ2-3; the D is unclear. V gave up 4 bases and J gave up 6 bases, with 11 bases separating them. Germline CDR1 and CDR2: MRHNA and SNTAGT. The CDR3 is 13 residues long. The DNA of the CDR3 is TGTGCCAGCAGTGTCATACCGAGGGATACGCAGTATTTT. It is translated as CASSVIPRDTQYF.

By sample share, this clonotype is medium-sized. The J gene is TRBJ1-2, the V gene TRBV6-5; D not certain. The CDR3 runs to 8 residues. CDR1 is MNHEY and CDR2 is SVGAGI in the germline V gene. V was trimmed by 10 bases and J by 6 bases, leaving 3 bases between them. The CDR3 bases are TGTGCCACCGATGGCTACACCTTC. Translating it yields CATDGYTF.

This chain uses TRBV29-1 with TRBJ2-7, with a weak D call TRBD1 (7 bases). From germline, CDR1 is SQVTM and CDR2 ANQGSEA. V shed 6 bases and J shed 3 bases, with 15 bases lying between them. This CDR3 has 13 residues. DNA for the CDR3: TGCAGCGTATCAACAGGGGAGGTCTACGAGCAGTACTTC. It encodes CSVSTGEVYEQYF.